These 21 T cell receptor beta chains were sequenced from one sample in a study of CD8 T cells in ankylosing spondylitis. TCRdb reprocessed the 5' RACE reads via MiXCR and lists one record per CDR3 protein. The sample holds some 200,000 distinct CDR3 sequences; around 13% are singletons and the top ten take approximately 16%. The sequenced sample was blood, either unsorted or a sorted T cell fraction (not recorded which). The source is a male donor with ankylosing spondylitis or in good health (not recorded which).

This chain connects TRBV12-3 or TRBV12-4 to TRBJ2-2; weak D call: TRBD1 (5 bases). This CDR3 spans 18 amino acids. Trimming removed 3 bases at V and 6 bases at J, with 23 bases between. CDR3 amino acids: CASSLMGQGGREAGELFF. CDR3 DNA: TGTGCCAGCAGTTTGATGGGGCAGGGTGGGCGAGAGGCCGGGGAGCTGTTTTTT.

This clonotype was counted between two and nine times. The rearrangement links TRBV27 to TRBJ1-1; D gene uncertain. Germline V lookup: CDR1 MNHEY, CDR2 SMNVEV (reference sequence). This CDR3 is built from 15 residues. Trimming stripped 6 bases from V and 1 base from J, with 15 bases between. CDR3 residues: CASSLIGSQNTEAFF. In nucleotides, the CDR3 is TGTGCCAGCAGCCTTATCGGCAGCCAGAACACTGAAGCTTTCTTT.

The J gene is TRBJ2-7, the V gene TRBV7-9, with D perhaps matching TRBD1 or TRBD2 (5 bases each). The V end lost 4 bases, the J end lost 3 bases, and 10 bases lay between the germline ends. The CDR3 has 13 residues. Germline V CDR1 and CDR2: SEHNR, FQNEAQ (reference sequence). CDR3 loop: CASSWDAYYEQYF. CDR3 DNA: TGTGCCAGCAGCTGGGACGCCTACTACGAGCAGTACTTC.

The V call is TRBV7-9, the J call TRBJ2-5, with 8 bases matching TRBD1. This CDR3 has 15 residues. J lost 1 base, V lost 3 bases, and 4 bases had no gene match. CDR1 is SEHNR, CDR2 FQNEAQ, per germline (reference sequence). The CDR3 region has the DNA TGTGCCAGCAGCTTGGTAGACAGGGGCCAAGAGACCCAGTACTTC. Its translation: CASSLVDRGQETQYF.

This clonotype was recorded at least ten times. The rearrangement uses TRBV28 and TRBJ2-2; D is undetermined. CDR1 MDHEN and CDR2 SYDVKM come from the germline V gene. Trimming took off 3 bases at V and 3 bases at J, with 11 bases between the two ends. This CDR3 comprises 15 residues. The CDR3: CASSLAGVDTGELFF. CDR3 DNA sequence: TGTGCCAGCAGTTTGGCCGGAGTGGACACCGGGGAGCTGTTTTTT.

The chain is built from TRBV5-1 and TRBJ2-1; D call uncertain. The CDR3 has 11 residues. Trimming shortened V by 7 bases and J by 7 bases, and 9 bases separated the two germline ends. CDR1 and CDR2 (germline): SGHRS, YFSETQ. CDR3 nucleotide sequence: TGCGCCAGCGTTGATGCTAATGAGCAGTTCTTC. It encodes CASVDANEQFF.

V gene TRBV12-3 or TRBV12-4 combines with J gene TRBJ2-5, with D perhaps matching TRBD1 or TRBD2 (5 bases each). V gave up 6 bases and J gave up 1 base, with 12 bases separating them. There are 14 residues in the CDR3. In DNA, the CDR3 is TGTGCCAGCAGCCCCGGGGCGGGCCAAGAGACCCAGTACTTC. This encodes CASSPGAGQETQYF.

The genes are TRBV5-1 and TRBJ2-7; the D is unclear. Trimming took off 4 bases at V and 3 bases at J, with 20 bases between the two ends. This CDR3 is 16 amino acids long. Germline CDR1 is SGHRS and CDR2 is YFSETQ. DNA for the CDR3: TGCGCCAGCAGCCCTATGGACGTAGGCACAGACTACGAGCAGTACTTC. It encodes CASSPMDVGTDYEQYF.

The chain carries TRBV19 and TRBJ1-1, with 7 positions matching TRBD1. Germline V gene sequence: CDR1 LNHDA, CDR2 SQIVND (reference sequence). The CDR3 has 13 residues. V shed 6 bases and J 3 bases; nucleotides not matched to a gene: 4. CDR3 protein: CASRQGRDTEAFF. In DNA form, the CDR3 reads TGTGCCAGTAGACAGGGGAGGGACACTGAAGCTTTCTTT.

The sample holds many counts of this clonotype. V is TRBV7-2 and J is TRBJ1-5, with D uncertain. V was shortened by 2 bases and J by 7 bases, with 15 bases between the two germline ends. CDR1 and CDR2 from the germline V gene are SGHTA and FQGNSA. The CDR3 has 15 amino acids. CDR3 nucleotide sequence: TGTGCCAGCAGCTTAAACCTGGAACGAGGACAGCCCCAGCATTTT. It translates to CASSLNLERGQPQHF.

The gene calls are TRBV10-3 and TRBJ1-5; D is ambiguous. The V and J ends lost 0 bases and 2 bases respectively, with 8 bases between them. Germline CDR1 ENHRY, CDR2 SYGVKD. The CDR3 sequence is 15 residues long. The CDR3 region has the DNA TGTGCCATCAGTGAGTCAGGGCCAGGCAATCAGCCCCAGCATTTT. Its protein is CAISESGPGNQPQHF.

The chain links TRBV12-3 or TRBV12-4 to TRBJ1-1; D unclear. Trimming cost V 7 bases and J 7 bases, with 16 bases left between them. The CDR3 loop spans 13 amino acids. CDR3 in DNA: TGTGCCAGCACCTCAGGACTGGGGTATGAAGCTTTCTTT. Its translation is CASTSGLGYEAFF.

This clonotype has only one observation. This chain links TRBV7-9 with TRBJ1-2; TRBD1 aligns across 8 bases. This CDR3 region has 14 residues. The germline V gene has CDR1 SEHNR and CDR2 FQNEAQ (reference sequence). The V gene end was trimmed by 5 bases and the J gene end by 4 bases; junction bases not matched to a gene: 6. DNA for the CDR3: TGTGCCAGCAGCCAGATCAGGGGGCCCTATGGCTACACCTTC. The encoded protein is CASSQIRGPYGYTF.

This clonotype was detected a few times. This chain joins TRBV9 and TRBJ2-2; D remains unclear. Germline V gene data show CDR1 as SGDLS and CDR2 as YYNGEE. The V end lost 0 bases, the J end lost 6 bases, and 12 bases lay between the germline ends. The CDR3 has 15 amino acids. The CDR3 nucleotides read TGTGCCAGCAGCGTAGACCCCTCCGGAGCCGGGGAGCTGTTTTTT. Translation: CASSVDPSGAGELFF.

Only a few counts were recorded for this clonotype. V usage is TRBV6-5 and J usage is TRBJ2-1, with a tentative D call TRBD2 (7 bases). Germline V gene sequence: CDR1 MNHEY, CDR2 SVGAGI. The germline V and J ends were trimmed by 0 bases and 5 bases, with 20 bases remaining between them. The CDR3 totals 18 residues. This CDR3 is CASSYSPLGGRSNNEQFF. The CDR3 region has the DNA TGTGCCAGCAGTTACTCGCCCCTGGGGGGGCGGTCCAACAATGAGCAGTTCTTC.

This clonotype has only a few counts. The chain is built from TRBV6-1 and TRBJ2-2; D remains unclear. CDR1 is MNHNS, CDR2 SASEGT, per germline. Trimming shortened V by 6 bases and J by 3 bases, and 17 bases separated the two germline ends. CDR3 length equals 16 residues. The chain's CDR3 is CASSPIAGSYTGELFF. The CDR3 DNA reads as TGTGCCAGCAGCCCTATAGCCGGGTCCTACACCGGGGAGCTGTTTTTT.

This clonotype was observed a handful of times. This chain uses TRBV20-1 with TRBJ1-2; 7 bases are shared with TRBD1. CDR3 length equals 12 residues. Germline assignment: CDR1 DFQATT and CDR2 SNEGSKA (reference sequence). This CDR3 reads CRGTGESNGYTF. The CDR3 region has the DNA TGCAGGGGAACAGGGGAATCTAATGGCTACACCTTC.

Many counts were recorded for this clonotype. V and J are TRBV7-9 and TRBJ2-1, with 8 nucleotides matching TRBD2. The CDR3 length is 16 residues. V trimming: 5 bases; J trimming: 0 bases; junction bases outside the gene matches: 6. CDR1 and CDR2 (germline): SEHNR, FQNEAQ (reference sequence). The CDR3 nucleotides read TGTGCCAGCAGCGGAAGACTAGCGTACTCCTACAATGAGCAGTTCTTC. Protein product: CASSGRLAYSYNEQFF. Together with reference TRBV7-9 and TRBJ2-1, the CDR3 gives the full variable domain: DTGVSQNPRHKITKRGQNVTFRCDPISEHNRLYWYRQTLGQGPEFLTYFQNEAQLEKSRLLSDRFSAERPKGSFSTLEIQRTEQGDSAMYLCASSGRLAYSYNEQFFGPGTRLTVL.

This clonotype was seen a handful of times. The CDR3 region has the DNA TGCGCCAGCAGCCAGGGAGGCCTAGCGGCAAGCTCCTACAATGAGCAGTTCTTC. Residues: CASSQGGLAASSYNEQFF. V gene TRBV4-1 combines with J gene TRBJ2-1; TRBD2 matches 7 bases. CDR1 MGHRA and CDR2 YSYEKL come from the germline V gene. There are 18 residues in the CDR3. V lost 3 bases to trimming and J lost 0 bases; unmatched junction nucleotides: 11.

This clonotype has just a few counts. The rearrangement joins TRBV29-1 to TRBJ2-7, with D perhaps assigned TRBD1 or TRBD2 (6 bases each). Trimming took 6 bases from V and 6 from J, leaving 12 bases between them. Looked up from germline, CDR1 is SQVTM and CDR2 is ANQGSEA. The CDR3 contains 11 residues. CDR3 amino acids: CSVGAGGEQYF. CDR3 sequence (DNA): TGCAGCGTGGGGGCCGGGGGCGAGCAGTACTTC.

V and J are TRBV20-1 and TRBJ1-1, with D perhaps TRBD1 (5 bases). Deletions cut 3 bases from V and 5 bases from J, with 16 bases between. The CDR3 runs to 14 residues. CDR1 is DFQATT, CDR2 SNEGSKA, per germline (reference sequence). In DNA, the CDR3 is TGCAGTGCTAGTAGAGCAGGGTTGGAAACTGAAGCTTTCTTT. Protein sequence: CSASRAGLETEAFF.